This T cell receptor beta chain appears in the sequencing data of a study of blood T cell repertoires in COVID-19. Trimming cost V 1 base and J 3 bases, with 10 bases left between them. Looked up from germline, CDR1 is SEHNR and CDR2 is FQNEAQ (reference sequence). CDR3 size: 15 residues. Produced via immunoSEQ multiplex PCR; TCRdb's table is partial and in-frame only. Among over 100,000 clones listed, approximately 83% were seen once. The TCR originated in a woman between 70 and 85 years old with acute or convalescent COVID-19. The sample was peripheral blood. The chain couples TRBV7-9 to TRBJ2-1; D is perhaps TRBD2 (7 bases). The CDR3: CASSLDGGLYNEQFF. The DNA of the CDR3 is TGTGCCAGCAGCTTAGACGGGGGGCTCTACAATGAGCAGTTCTTC.